This entry is about one TCR beta chain. Each cDNA held unique molecular identifiers, and template switching gave it a universal primer site. MiXCR, applied by TCRdb to the 5' RACE reads, yields one record per CDR3 protein. Found here are some 1,600,000 distinct CDR3 sequences, about 32% of them singletons; the top ten hold more than 0.25%. The V end was cut by 3 bases, the J end by 0 bases, with 9 bases between. Germline CDR1 reads MNHEY; CDR2 reads SMNVEV (reference sequence). The CDR3 runs 14 residues. The sample originates from a study of identical twins. The genes are TRBV27 and TRBJ2-7, with D uncertain. The TCR originated in a newborn girl in good health. Sequencing used cord blood. CDR3 amino acids: CASSFARHSYEQYF. CDR3 in DNA: TGTGCCAGCAGTTTCGCGCGACACTCCTACGAGCAGTACTTC.